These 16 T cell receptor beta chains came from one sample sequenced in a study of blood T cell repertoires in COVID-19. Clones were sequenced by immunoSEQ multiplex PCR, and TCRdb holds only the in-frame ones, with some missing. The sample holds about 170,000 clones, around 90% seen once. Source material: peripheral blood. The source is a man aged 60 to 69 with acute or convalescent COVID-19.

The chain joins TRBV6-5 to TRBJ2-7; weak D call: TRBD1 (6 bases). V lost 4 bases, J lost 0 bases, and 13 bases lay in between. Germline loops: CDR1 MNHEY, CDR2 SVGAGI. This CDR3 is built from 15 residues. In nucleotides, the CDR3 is TGTGCCAGCAGTTCGGACCGGGACACCTCCTACGAGCAGTACTTC. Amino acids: CASSSDRDTSYEQYF.

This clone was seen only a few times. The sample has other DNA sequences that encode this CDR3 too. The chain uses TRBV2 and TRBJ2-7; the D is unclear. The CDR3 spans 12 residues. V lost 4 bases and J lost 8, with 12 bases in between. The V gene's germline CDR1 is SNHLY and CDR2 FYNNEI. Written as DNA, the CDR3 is TGTGCCAGCAGTGGAGTTTCCAGGCAGCAGTACGTC. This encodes CASSGVSRQQYV.

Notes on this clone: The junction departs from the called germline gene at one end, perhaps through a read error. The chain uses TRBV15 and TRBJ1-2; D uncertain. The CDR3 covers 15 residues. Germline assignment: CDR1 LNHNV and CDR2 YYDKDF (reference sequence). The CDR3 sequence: CATSRGSSSNSGYTF. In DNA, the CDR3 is TGTGCCACCAGCAGAGGGTCATCCTCGAACTCTGGCTACACCTTC. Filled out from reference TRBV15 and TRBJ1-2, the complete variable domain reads DAMVIQNPRYQVTQFGKPVTLSCSQTLNHNVMYWYQQKSSQAPKLLFHYYDKDFNNEADTPDNFQSRRPNTSFCFLDIRSPGLGDTAMYLCATSRGSSSNSGYTFGSGTRLTVV.

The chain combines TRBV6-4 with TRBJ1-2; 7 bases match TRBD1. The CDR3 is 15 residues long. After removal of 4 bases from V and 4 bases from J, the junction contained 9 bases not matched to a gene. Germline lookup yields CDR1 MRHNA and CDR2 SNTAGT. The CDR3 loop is CASSASGGRTYGYTF. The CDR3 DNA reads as TGTGCCAGCAGTGCCTCAGGGGGAAGAACCTATGGCTACACCTTC.

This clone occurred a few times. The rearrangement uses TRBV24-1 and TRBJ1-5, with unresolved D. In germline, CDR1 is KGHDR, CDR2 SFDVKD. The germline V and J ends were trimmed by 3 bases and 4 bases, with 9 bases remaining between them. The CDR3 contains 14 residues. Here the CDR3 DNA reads TGTGCCACCAGTGATAAGACGGGTAATCAGCCCCAGCATTTT. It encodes CATSDKTGNQPQHF.

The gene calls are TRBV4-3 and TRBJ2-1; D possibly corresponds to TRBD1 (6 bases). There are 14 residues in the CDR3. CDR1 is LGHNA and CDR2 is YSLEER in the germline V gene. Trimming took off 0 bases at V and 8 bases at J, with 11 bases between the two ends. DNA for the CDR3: TGCGCCAGCAGCCAAGATAAATCAGGGGATGAGCAGTTCTTC. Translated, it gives CASSQDKSGDEQFF.

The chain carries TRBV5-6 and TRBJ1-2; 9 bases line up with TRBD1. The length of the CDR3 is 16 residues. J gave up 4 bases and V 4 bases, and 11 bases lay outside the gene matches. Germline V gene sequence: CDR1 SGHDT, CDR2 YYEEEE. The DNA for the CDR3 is TGTGCCAGCAGCAGAGGGACAGGGTTTACCCTCTATGGCTACACCTTC. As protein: CASSRGTGFTLYGYTF.

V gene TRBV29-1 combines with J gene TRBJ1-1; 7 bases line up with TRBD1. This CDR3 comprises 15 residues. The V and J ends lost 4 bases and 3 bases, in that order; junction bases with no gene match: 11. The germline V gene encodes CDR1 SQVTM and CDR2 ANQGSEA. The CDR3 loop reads CSVGGAGGWDTEAFF. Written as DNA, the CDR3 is TGCAGCGTTGGTGGGGCAGGGGGTTGGGACACTGAAGCTTTCTTT.

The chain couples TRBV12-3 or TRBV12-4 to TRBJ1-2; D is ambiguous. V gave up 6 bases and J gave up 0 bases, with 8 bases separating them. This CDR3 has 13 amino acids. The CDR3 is CASRKSANYGYTF. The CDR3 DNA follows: TGTGCCAGCAGGAAATCAGCTAACTATGGCTACACCTTC.

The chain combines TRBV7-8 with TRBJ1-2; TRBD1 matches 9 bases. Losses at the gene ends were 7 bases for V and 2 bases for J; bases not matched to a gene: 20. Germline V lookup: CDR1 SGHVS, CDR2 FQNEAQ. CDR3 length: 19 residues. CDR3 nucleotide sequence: TGTGCCAGCACTCGGTCGACGGGACAGGGAATTCGTGTCAACTATGGCTACACCTTC. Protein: CASTRSTGQGIRVNYGYTF.

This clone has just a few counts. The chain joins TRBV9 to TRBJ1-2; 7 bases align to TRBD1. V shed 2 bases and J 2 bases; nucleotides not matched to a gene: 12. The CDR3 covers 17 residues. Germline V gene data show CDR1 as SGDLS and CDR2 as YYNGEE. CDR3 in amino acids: CASSVTAGGKRNYGYTF. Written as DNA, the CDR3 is TGTGCCAGCAGCGTGACTGCAGGGGGTAAACGCAACTATGGCTACACCTTC.

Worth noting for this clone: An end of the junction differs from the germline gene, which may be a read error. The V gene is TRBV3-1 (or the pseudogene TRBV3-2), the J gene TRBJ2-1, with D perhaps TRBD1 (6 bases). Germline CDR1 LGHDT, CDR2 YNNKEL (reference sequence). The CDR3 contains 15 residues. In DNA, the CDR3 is TGTGCCAGCAGCCAAGCAATACATGGGGACAAAGAGCAGTTCTTC. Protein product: CASSQAIHGDKEQFF.

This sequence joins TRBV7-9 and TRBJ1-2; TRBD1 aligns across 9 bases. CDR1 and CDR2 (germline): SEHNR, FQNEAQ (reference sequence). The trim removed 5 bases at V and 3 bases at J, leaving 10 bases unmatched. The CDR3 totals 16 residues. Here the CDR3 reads CASSPRDRERDYGYTF. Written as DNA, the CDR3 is TGTGCCAGCAGCCCCCGGGACAGGGAAAGGGACTATGGCTACACCTTC.

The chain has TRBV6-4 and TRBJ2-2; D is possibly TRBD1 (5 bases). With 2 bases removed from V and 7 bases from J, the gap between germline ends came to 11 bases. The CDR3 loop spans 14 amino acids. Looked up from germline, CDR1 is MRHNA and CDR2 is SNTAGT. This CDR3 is CASSDDQGSGELFF. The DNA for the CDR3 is TGTGCCAGCAGTGACGACCAGGGCAGCGGGGAGCTGTTTTTT.

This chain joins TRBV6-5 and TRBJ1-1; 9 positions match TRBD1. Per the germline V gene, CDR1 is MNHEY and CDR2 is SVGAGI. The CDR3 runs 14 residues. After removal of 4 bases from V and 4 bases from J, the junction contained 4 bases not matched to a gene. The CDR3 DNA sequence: TGTGCCAGCAGTTTACAGGGGGCTGCCACTGAAGCTTTCTTT. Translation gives CASSLQGAATEAFF.

CDR3 residues: CASSEARSSYNSPLHF. Written as DNA, the CDR3 is TGTGCCAGCAGTGAAGCGAGGAGCTCCTATAATTCACCCCTCCACTTT. V usage is TRBV6-1 and J usage is TRBJ1-6, with unresolved D. The germline V and J ends were trimmed by 0 bases and 0 bases, with 6 bases remaining between them. Germline CDR1 is MNHNS and CDR2 is SASEGT. The CDR3 length is 16 residues.